Below, 19 T cell receptor beta chains from the same sample are listed, as sequenced in a study of blood T cell repertoires in COVID-19. The repertoire was sequenced with immunoSEQ multiplex PCR; TCRdb's copy has only in-frame clones and lacks some. This table holds about 73,000 clones, roughly 81% found once. The sequenced sample consisted of peripheral blood. Every receptor here comes from a woman in her seventies with acute or convalescent COVID-19.

J is TRBJ2-7 and V is TRBV7-2; 9 bases agree with TRBD1. The J segment lost 5 bases and the V segment lost 5 bases, leaving 7 bases of the junction unmatched. Per the germline V gene, CDR1 is SGHTA and CDR2 is FQGNSA. The CDR3 has 14 residues. The DNA for the CDR3 is TGTGCCAGCAGCACAGGGACAGGGTTCGACGAGCAGTACTTC. As protein: CASSTGTGFDEQYF.

This chain connects TRBV3-1 (or the pseudogene TRBV3-2) to TRBJ2-2, with unresolved D. CDR1 LGHDT and CDR2 YNNKEL come from the germline V gene (reference sequence). V dropped 4 bases and J dropped 2 bases, with 11 bases sitting between them. This CDR3 contains 15 residues. CDR3 region: CASSLALRNTGELFF. The CDR3 DNA reads TGTGCCAGCAGCCTTGCTCTCAGAAACACCGGGGAGCTGTTTTTT.

The J gene is TRBJ1-2, the V gene TRBV21-1; TRBD1 was called by the table and not checked on the DNA. TRBV21-1 is assigned pseudogene status. The CDR3 is 20 amino acids. DNA of the CDR3: TGTGCCAGCAGCAAAGCGAAGACAGACGCCGAAAACGACGGGTTAGATGGCTACACCTTC. Protein sequence: CASSKAKTDAENDGLDGYTF.

This sequence joins TRBV6-2 or TRBV6-3 and TRBJ2-1; the D is unclear. V lost 2 bases to trimming and J lost 3 bases, with 29 bases between them. CDR1 and CDR2 from the germline V gene are MNHEY and SVGEGT. The CDR3 has 21 residues. As DNA, the CDR3 is TGTGCCAGCAGTTACGCTGGTATCAATATTTCAAGTCCTCGCGTCTACAATGAGCAGTTCTTC. Protein product: CASSYAGINISSPRVYNEQFF.

This chain links TRBV4-1 with TRBJ2-7; TRBD1 is a possible D gene (5 bases). This CDR3 is 13 amino acids long. Trimming left V 0 bases short and J 3 bases short, with 6 bases between. Germline CDR1 and CDR2: MGHRA and YSYEKL. CDR3 in amino acids: CASSQDRDYEQYF. The CDR3 nucleotides are TGCGCCAGCAGCCAAGACAGGGACTACGAGCAGTACTTC.

The CDR3 DNA reads as TGTGCCAGCAGTTCCCGGGACAGGGGACGGTCTAATGAAAAACTGTTTTTT. This sequence encodes CASSSRDRGRSNEKLFF. The chain joins TRBV28 to TRBJ1-4, with 10 bases aligning to TRBD1. The V and J ends lost 4 bases and 3 bases, in that order; junction bases with no gene match: 8. Germline V gene data show CDR1 as MDHEN and CDR2 as SYDVKM. The CDR3 has 17 amino acids.

V is TRBV7-2 and J is TRBJ2-3; D gene ambiguous. This CDR3 comprises 12 residues. Deletions cut 3 bases from V and 6 bases from J, with 7 bases between. Germline lookup yields CDR1 SGHTA and CDR2 FQGNSA. The CDR3 loop is CASSFSWDTQYF. The CDR3 region has the DNA TGTGCCAGCAGCTTTAGTTGGGATACGCAGTATTTT.

The chain combines TRBV9 with TRBJ1-4, with a possible D match to TRBD1 (6 bases). V was shortened by 0 bases and J by 5 bases, with 8 bases between the two germline ends. This CDR3 spans 14 amino acids. The V gene's germline CDR1 is SGDLS and CDR2 YYNGEE. This CDR3 reads CASSVDGQNEKLFF. CDR3 sequence (DNA): TGTGCCAGCAGCGTAGATGGACAGAATGAAAAACTGTTTTTT.

The table lists this clone with a few counts. The rearrangement links TRBV7-8 to TRBJ2-3; D not resolved. Germline V CDR1 and CDR2: SGHVS, FQNEAQ. The CDR3 consists of 13 residues. The V and J ends lost 1 base and 8 bases respectively, with 10 bases between them. CDR3 region: CASSLDFLPTQYF. DNA for the CDR3: TGTGCCAGCAGCTTAGATTTCCTCCCTACGCAGTATTTT.

The chain has TRBV5-5 and TRBJ2-1; 10 nucleotides line up with TRBD1. Germline V gene sequence: CDR1 SGHKS, CDR2 YYEKEE (reference sequence). V trimming: 5 bases; J trimming: 8 bases; junction bases outside the gene matches: 10. The CDR3 runs to 15 residues. This CDR3 is CASRRGDRGRDEQFF. The CDR3, as DNA: TGTGCCAGCAGACGAGGGGACAGGGGACGGGATGAGCAGTTCTTC.

There are a few counts of this clone. The chain has TRBV5-5 and TRBJ2-1; D is ambiguous. Germline CDR1 is SGHKS and CDR2 is YYEKEE (reference sequence). The CDR3 spans 13 residues. Trimming cost V 1 base and J 8 bases, with 10 bases left between them. CDR3 loop: CASSLNPVHEQFF. DNA for the CDR3: TGTGCCAGCAGCTTGAACCCGGTGCATGAGCAGTTCTTC.

The rearrangement joins TRBV5-5 to TRBJ2-1, with 9 bases lining up with TRBD2. In germline, CDR1 is SGHKS, CDR2 YYEKEE (reference sequence). There are 14 residues in the CDR3. The V gene end was trimmed by 5 bases and the J gene end by 8 bases; junction bases not matched to a gene: 8. This chain's CDR3 is CASSYLSGSYEQFF. Written as DNA, the CDR3 is TGTGCCAGCAGTTATCTTAGCGGGAGCTATGAGCAGTTCTTC.

The CDR3 loop is CASSSRGGKVYEQYF. The CDR3 nucleotides are TGTGCCAGCAGTTCAAGGGGGGGGAAAGTCTACGAGCAGTACTTC. The V gene is TRBV6-6, the J gene TRBJ2-7, with a weak D call TRBD2 (7 bases). Germline CDR1 is MNHNY and CDR2 is SVGAGI (reference sequence). This CDR3 contains 15 residues. Trimming pared 4 bases from V and 3 bases from J, leaving 16 bases between.

The rearrangement uses TRBV11-2 and TRBJ2-2, with 8 bases aligning to TRBD1. Germline CDR1 is SGHAT and CDR2 is FQNNGV. V gave up 4 bases and J gave up 6 bases; unmatched junction bases: 19. CDR3 length: 19 amino acids. CDR3 sequence (DNA): TGTGCCAGCAGCTCGGGACAGGCTCGTATCCTATACCGACCCGGGGAGCTGTTTTTT. Amino acids: CASSSGQARILYRPGELFF.

This clone was seen more than once but under ten times. The chain is built from TRBV7-3 and TRBJ1-2; D remains unclear. Trimming removed 1 base from V and 6 bases from J, with 9 bases in between. Germline CDR1 and CDR2: SGHTA and FQGTGA. The CDR3 extends over 13 amino acids. The CDR3 region is CASSLIAGDGYTF. The CDR3 DNA follows: TGTGCCAGCAGCTTAATTGCTGGAGATGGCTACACCTTC.

This clone was detected only once. The chain combines TRBV19 with TRBJ2-2; D remains ambiguous. Germline loops: CDR1 LNHDA, CDR2 SQIVND (reference sequence). This CDR3 spans 12 amino acids. The V and J ends lost 9 bases and 1 base respectively, with 6 bases between them. Here the CDR3 reads CASPGNTGELFF. CDR3 nucleotides: TGTGCCAGCCCAGGGAACACCGGGGAGCTGTTTTTT.

Concerning this clone: The sample contains more than one DNA sequence encoding this CDR3. The rearrangement links TRBV27 to TRBJ1-5; tentatively, D is TRBD1 (5 bases). This CDR3 has 15 amino acids. Trimming removed 6 bases at V and 1 base at J, with 13 bases between. Per the germline V gene, CDR1 is MNHEY and CDR2 is SMNVEV (reference sequence). The CDR3 region has the DNA TGTGCCAGCAGAGTTCAGGGAAGGAGCAATCAGCCCCAGCATTTT. Translating gives CASRVQGRSNQPQHF.

This sequence joins TRBV27 and TRBJ2-7, with 7 bases matching TRBD2. Germline trimming cut 6 bases from V and 4 bases from J; bases unmatched to any gene: 15. The CDR3 covers 16 residues. The germline V gene encodes CDR1 MNHEY and CDR2 SMNVEV (reference sequence). CDR3 nucleotide sequence: TGTGCCAGCAGCCCATCGGAGCCAGGGAGGGAATACGAGCAGTACTTC. Protein: CASSPSEPGREYEQYF.

The V and J genes are TRBV18 and TRBJ2-2; 12 bases line up with TRBD2. Per germline, CDR1 KGHSH and CDR2 LQKENI. The trim removed 6 bases at V and 6 bases at J, leaving 5 bases unmatched. CDR3 length equals 15 residues. The CDR3 region is CASSLTSGRAGELFF. In DNA form, the CDR3 reads TGTGCCAGCTCGCTGACTAGCGGGAGAGCCGGGGAGCTGTTTTTT.